This TCR beta chain is from a study of T cells in Graves' hyperthyroidism and ophthalmopathy. V lost 5 bases to trimming and J lost 5 bases, with 21 bases between them. The CDR3 is made up of 16 amino acids. Germline loops: CDR1 MNHNS, CDR2 SASEGT. Enrolled ophthalmopathy patients presented with a Clinical Activity Score of at least 3, a NOSPECS grade of at least 4, and disease duration under 3 months. RNA transcripts provided the source from which TCR beta CDR3 regions were amplified. The TCR CDR3 first-round RT-PCR relied on the HTBI primer set. Each CDR3 protein is one row after TCRdb ran MiXCR on the multiplex PCR reads. This table has roughly 250,000 distinct CDR3 sequences, around 15% appearing once. This clonotype was detected many times.

The sequence derives from a young woman with Graves' ophthalmopathy. The chain is built from TRBV6-1 and TRBJ1-1; possibly TRBD1 for D (5 bases). Source material: blood. The CDR3 reads CASSYQGVGLRTEAFF. As DNA, the CDR3 is TGTGCCAGCAGTTATCAGGGAGTTGGTTTGAGGACTGAAGCTTTCTTT.